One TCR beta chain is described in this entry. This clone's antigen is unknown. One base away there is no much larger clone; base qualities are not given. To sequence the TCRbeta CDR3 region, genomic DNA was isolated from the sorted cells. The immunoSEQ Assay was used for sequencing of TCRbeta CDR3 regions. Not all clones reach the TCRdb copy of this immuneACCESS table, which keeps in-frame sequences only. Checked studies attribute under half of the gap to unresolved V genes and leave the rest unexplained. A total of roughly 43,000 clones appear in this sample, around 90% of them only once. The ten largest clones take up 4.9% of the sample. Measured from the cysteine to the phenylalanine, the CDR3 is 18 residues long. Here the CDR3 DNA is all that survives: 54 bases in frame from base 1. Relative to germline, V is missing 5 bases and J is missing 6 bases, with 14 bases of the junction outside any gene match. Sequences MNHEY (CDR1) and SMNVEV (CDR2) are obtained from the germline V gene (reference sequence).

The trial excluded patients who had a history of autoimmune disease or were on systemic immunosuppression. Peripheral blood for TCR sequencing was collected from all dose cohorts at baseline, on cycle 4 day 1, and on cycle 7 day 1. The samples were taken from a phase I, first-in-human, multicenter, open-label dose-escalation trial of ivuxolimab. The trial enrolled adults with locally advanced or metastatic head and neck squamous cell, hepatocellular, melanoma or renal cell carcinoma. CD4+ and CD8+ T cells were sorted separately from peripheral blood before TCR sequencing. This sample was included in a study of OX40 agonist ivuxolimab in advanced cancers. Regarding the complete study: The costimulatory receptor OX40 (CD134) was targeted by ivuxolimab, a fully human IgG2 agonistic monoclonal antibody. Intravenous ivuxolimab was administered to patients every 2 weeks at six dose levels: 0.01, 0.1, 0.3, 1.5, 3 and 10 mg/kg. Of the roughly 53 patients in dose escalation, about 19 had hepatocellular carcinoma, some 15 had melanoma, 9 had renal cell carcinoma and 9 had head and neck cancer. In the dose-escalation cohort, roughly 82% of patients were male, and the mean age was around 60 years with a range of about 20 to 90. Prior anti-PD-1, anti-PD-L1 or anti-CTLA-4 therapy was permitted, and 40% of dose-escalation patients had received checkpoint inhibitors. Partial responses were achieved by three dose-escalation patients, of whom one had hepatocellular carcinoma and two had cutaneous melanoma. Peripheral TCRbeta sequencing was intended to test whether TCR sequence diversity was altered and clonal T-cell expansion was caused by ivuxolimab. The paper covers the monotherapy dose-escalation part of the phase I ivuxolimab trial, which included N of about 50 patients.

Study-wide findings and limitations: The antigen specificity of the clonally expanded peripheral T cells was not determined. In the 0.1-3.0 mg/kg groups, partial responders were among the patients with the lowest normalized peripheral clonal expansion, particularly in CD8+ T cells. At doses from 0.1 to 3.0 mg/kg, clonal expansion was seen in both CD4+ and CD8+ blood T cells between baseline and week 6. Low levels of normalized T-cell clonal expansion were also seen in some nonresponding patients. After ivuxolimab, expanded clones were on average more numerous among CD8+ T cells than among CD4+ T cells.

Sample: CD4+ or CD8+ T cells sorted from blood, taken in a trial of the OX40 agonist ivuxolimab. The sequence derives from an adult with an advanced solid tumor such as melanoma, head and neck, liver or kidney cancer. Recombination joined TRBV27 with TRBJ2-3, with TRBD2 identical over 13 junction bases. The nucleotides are TGTGCCAGCAGTACTAACCTAGGACTAGCGGGAGAGGCGGATACGCAGTATTTT. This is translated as CASSTNLGLAGEADTQYF.